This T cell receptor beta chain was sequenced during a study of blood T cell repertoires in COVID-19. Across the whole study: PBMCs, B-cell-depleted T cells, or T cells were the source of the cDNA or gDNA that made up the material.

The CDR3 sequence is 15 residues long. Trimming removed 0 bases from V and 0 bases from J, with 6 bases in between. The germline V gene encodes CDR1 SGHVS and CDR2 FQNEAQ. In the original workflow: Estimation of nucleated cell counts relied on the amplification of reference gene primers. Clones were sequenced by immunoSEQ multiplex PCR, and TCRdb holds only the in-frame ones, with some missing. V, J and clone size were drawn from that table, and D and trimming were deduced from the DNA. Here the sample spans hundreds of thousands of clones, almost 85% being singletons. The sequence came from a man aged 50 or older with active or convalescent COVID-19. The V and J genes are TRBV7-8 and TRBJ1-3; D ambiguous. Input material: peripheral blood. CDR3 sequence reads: CASSLAESSGNTIYF. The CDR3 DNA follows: TGTGCCAGCAGCTTAGCTGAGAGCTCTGGAAACACCATATATTTT.